This T cell receptor (beta chain) was observed in a study of blood T cell repertoires in COVID-19. Sequencing used immunoSEQ multiplex PCR; TCRdb keeps in-frame clones, though not all of them. The sample contains approximately 200,000 clones, more than 70% of which appear only once. The cohort comprised adults aged about 18 to 89 years residing in 20 to 25 US areas. Participant reports of clinical history set cohort assignment. For recovered donors of Cohort 3, there were two negative PCRs, clearance, or symptom resolution. Germline-derived CDR1 and CDR2 are SGHDN and FVKESK. The CDR3 sequence is 15 residues long. V shed 1 base, J shed 9 bases, and the junction held 9 bases outside the gene matches.

The clonotype comes from a woman under 40 who had recovered from COVID-19. The chain uses TRBV14 and TRBJ2-1, with TRBD2 identical over 7 bases. Sequencing was done on a sample of PBMCs or T cells enriched from blood (not recorded which). For the CDR3, the DNA is TGTGCCAGCAGCCAAGTCGGGGAGGGCCCCGGTGAGCAGTTCTTC. It yields the protein CASSQVGEGPGEQFF. Based on the CDR3 plus reference TRBV14 and TRBJ2-1, the full variable domain is EAGVTQFPSHSVIEKGQTVTLRCDPISGHDNLYWYRRVMGKEIKFLLHFVKESKQDESGMPNNRFLAERTGGTYSTLKVQPAELEDSGVYFCASSQVGEGPGEQFFGPGTRLTVL.